The 17 T cell receptor beta chains given below trace back to one sample, sequenced in a study of blood T cells in healthy people across ages. Using a J-beta primer mix together with a sample-barcoded 5' primer, a second PCR was run for about 6 to 12 cycles. A single record per CDR3 protein comes from TCRdb applying MiXCR to the 5' RACE reads. The data hold about 970,000 distinct CDR3 sequences, with roughly half observed a single time. Sample: blood. The receptors derive from an older woman in good health.

The chain carries TRBV20-1 and TRBJ1-2; tentative D call: TRBD1 (5 bases). The CDR3 spans 12 residues. Germline V gene data show CDR1 as DFQATT and CDR2 as SNEGSKA (reference sequence). The V gene lost 5 bases and the J gene lost 6 bases, with 13 bases spanning the gap. Written as DNA, the CDR3 is TGCAGTGCTCCCCCAGGGAGAGATGGCTACACCTTC. As protein: CSAPPGRDGYTF.

This clonotype was recorded a few times. The CDR3 sequence: CATSRDRVTASYEQYF. CDR3 coding DNA: TGTGCCACCAGCAGAGATCGAGTGACAGCCTCCTACGAGCAGTACTTC. The chain joins TRBV15 to TRBJ2-7; possible D gene TRBD1, 5 bases. Trimming cost V 0 bases and J 0 bases, with 12 bases left between them. The CDR3 loop spans 16 amino acids. The germline V gene has CDR1 LNHNV and CDR2 YYDKDF (reference sequence).

The chain uses TRBV16 and TRBJ1-5, with D unresolved. The ends were cut back, 2 bases at V and 7 bases at J, with 12 bases in the middle. Germline V CDR1 and CDR2: KGHSY, FQNENV. The CDR3 is 14 residues long. The DNA for the CDR3 is TGTGCCAGCAGCCAACCGGGGTTGGGCCAGCCCCAGCATTTT. This encodes CASSQPGLGQPQHF.

The rearrangement links TRBV7-2 to TRBJ1-5, with unresolved D. This CDR3 region has 13 residues. Germline V gene data show CDR1 as SGHTA and CDR2 as FQGNSA. The V end was cut by 5 bases, the J end by 1 base, with 6 bases between. This CDR3 reads CASSRWSNQPQHF. DNA for the CDR3: TGTGCCAGCAGCAGATGGAGCAATCAGCCCCAGCATTTT. Filled out from reference TRBV7-2 and TRBJ1-5, the complete variable domain reads GAGVSQSPSNKVTEKGKDVELRCDPISGHTALYWYRQSLGQGLEFLIYFQGNSAPDKSGLPSDRFSAERTGGSVSTLTIQRTQQEDSAVYLCASSRWSNQPQHFGDGTRLSIL.

In DNA, the CDR3 is TGTGCCAGCAGTTACTCGGAGGGAGTGGAGACCCAGTACTTC. Translated, it gives CASSYSEGVETQYF. This chain links TRBV6-6 with TRBJ2-5; D might be TRBD2 (6 bases). Germline V gene data show CDR1 as MNHNY and CDR2 as SVGAGI (reference sequence). The V gene lost 0 bases and the J gene lost 5 bases, with 10 bases spanning the gap. CDR3 size: 14 residues.

The rearrangement uses TRBV20-1 and TRBJ2-2; 9 bases map to TRBD1. The CDR3 has 15 amino acids. The ends lost 0 bases at V and 7 bases at J; junction bases unmatched: 6. Looked up from germline, CDR1 is DFQATT and CDR2 is SNEGSKA (reference sequence). This chain's CDR3 is CSAREGGQGFGELFF. The CDR3 coding sequence is TGCAGTGCTAGAGAGGGGGGACAGGGATTCGGGGAGCTGTTTTTT.

The chain is built from TRBV3-1 and TRBJ2-7; 7 nucleotides agree with TRBD2. This CDR3 has 15 residues. The ends lost 0 bases at V and 7 bases at J; junction bases unmatched: 9. Germline CDR1 is LGHDT and CDR2 is YNNKEL (reference sequence). The DNA of the CDR3 is TGTGCCAGCAGCCAAGAAGGACTAGGGTACAATGAGCAGTACTTC. Its translation is CASSQEGLGYNEQYF.

The genes are TRBV27 and TRBJ2-4, with a weak D call TRBD2 (6 bases). The J call is uncertain, as TRBJ2-7 better fits the DNA end. CDR1 and CDR2 (germline): MNHEY, SMNVEV (reference sequence). This CDR3 has 13 amino acids. The CDR3 is CASSSRTNVEQYF. DNA for the CDR3: TGTGCCAGCAGTTCCCGGACTAATGTCGAGCAGTACTTC.

The chain couples TRBV5-4 to TRBJ1-2; unclear D gene. The CDR3 contains 13 residues. The germline V gene encodes CDR1 SGHNT and CDR2 YYREEE (reference sequence). The germline V and J ends were trimmed by 4 bases and 3 bases, with 10 bases remaining between them. This chain's CDR3 is CASSLPSDYGYTF. In DNA, the CDR3 is TGTGCCAGCAGCCTTCCGAGTGACTATGGCTACACCTTC.

The chain employs TRBV29-1 and TRBJ1-2, with TRBD1 as a possible D gene (5 bases). CDR1 is SQVTM, CDR2 ANQGSEA, per germline. There are 12 residues in the CDR3. Trimming took 4 bases from V and 4 from J, leaving 10 bases between them. The CDR3 DNA is TGCAGCGTTGGGGACGGTCCCTATGGCTACACCTTC. Protein product: CSVGDGPYGYTF.

The V and J genes are TRBV20-1 and TRBJ2-7; 8 bases fit TRBD1. The tail of the sequence fits TRBJ2-5 better, so the J call may be wrong. CDR1 and CDR2 (germline): DFQATT, SNEGSKA (reference sequence). The CDR3 has 13 residues. The CDR3 here is CSARSGGEKTQYF. As DNA, the CDR3 is TGCAGTGCTAGGTCAGGGGGCGAGAAGACCCAGTACTTC.

V usage is TRBV28 and J usage is TRBJ1-1, with D unclear. Germline lookup yields CDR1 MDHEN and CDR2 SYDVKM. Trimming removed 5 bases from V and 3 bases from J, with 16 bases in between. CDR3 length: 15 residues. This chain's CDR3 is CASSEKIRGHTEAFF. The CDR3 bases are TGTGCCAGCAGTGAGAAAATACGGGGTCACACTGAAGCTTTCTTT.

This clonotype was recorded a few times. V and J are TRBV27 and TRBJ2-7; D is unresolved. The germline V and J ends were trimmed by 5 bases and 3 bases, with 20 bases remaining between them. CDR3 length equals 16 residues. Germline lookup yields CDR1 MNHEY and CDR2 SMNVEV (reference sequence). This chain's CDR3 is CASSPSLGESSYEQYF. CDR3 nucleotide sequence: TGTGCCAGCAGTCCCTCTTTAGGTGAGAGTAGCTACGAGCAGTACTTC.

V and J are TRBV9 and TRBJ2-1, with a tentative D call TRBD2 (6 bases). V lost 3 bases and J 7 bases, leaving 14 bases between the germline ends. Per germline, CDR1 SGDLS and CDR2 YYNGEE. This CDR3 spans 14 amino acids. The CDR3 loop reads CASSDPGTYNEQFF. The CDR3 DNA reads TGTGCCAGCAGCGATCCTGGGACTTATAATGAGCAGTTCTTC.

The CDR3 protein is CASNHREASYEQYF. DNA of the CDR3: TGCGCCAGCAACCATCGGGAGGCCTCCTACGAGCAGTACTTC. The chain recombines TRBV4-1 with TRBJ2-7; 7 bases are shared with TRBD2. V lost 7 bases and J lost 0; bases outside the gene matches: 6. This CDR3 region has 14 residues. From germline, CDR1 is MGHRA and CDR2 YSYEKL.

The genes are TRBV6-5 and TRBJ2-3; 7 bases line up with TRBD1. Germline CDR1 is MNHEY and CDR2 is SVGAGI. The trim removed 5 bases at V and 2 bases at J, leaving 7 bases unmatched. The CDR3 has 15 amino acids. CDR3 residues: CASSRQGMNTDTQYF. The CDR3 nucleotides are TGTGCCAGCAGTCGACAGGGTATGAACACAGATACGCAGTATTTT.

This clonotype was seen a handful of times. The chain employs TRBV20-1 and TRBJ1-1, with no clear D. Germline V lookup: CDR1 DFQATT, CDR2 SNEGSKA (reference sequence). Trimming shortened V by 2 bases and J by 0 bases, and 7 bases separated the two germline ends. This CDR3 is 13 amino acids long. In DNA, the CDR3 is TGCAGTGCTAGACCGCTCTTGAACACTGAAGCTTTCTTT. It codes for CSARPLLNTEAFF.